The clone carrying this TCR beta chain was found many times. As yet, its antigen is unknown. This entry comes from a study of neurological immune-mediated disorders. Study findings and constraints: CDR3 amino acid sequences of expanded clones were not shared across subjects, a result suggesting private repertoires in all groups.

The V gene's germline CDR1 is SGHRS and CDR2 YFSETQ. Trimming stripped 7 bases from V and 3 bases from J, with 13 bases between. CDR3 size: 13 residues. Sample time point: technical triplicate 3. Unsorted libraries were prepared from 2 million PBMCs held at -80 C. Each sequencing run yielded over 160 million TCR-beta sequences from 15-18 subjects. TCRdb reanalysed the 5' RACE reads using MiXCR and keeps one entry per CDR3 protein. The sample lists some 48,000 distinct CDR3 sequences, roughly 21% seen once, with more than 4% in the top ten. This chain uses TRBV5-1 with TRBJ1-2; the D is unclear. The receptor comes from a man between 60 and 70 years old with HTLV-1-associated myelopathy (HAM/TSP). Sequenced input: PBMCs. The CDR3 sequence is CASAPDAYYGYTF. The CDR3 DNA reads TGCGCCAGCGCCCCGGACGCCTACTATGGCTACACCTTC.